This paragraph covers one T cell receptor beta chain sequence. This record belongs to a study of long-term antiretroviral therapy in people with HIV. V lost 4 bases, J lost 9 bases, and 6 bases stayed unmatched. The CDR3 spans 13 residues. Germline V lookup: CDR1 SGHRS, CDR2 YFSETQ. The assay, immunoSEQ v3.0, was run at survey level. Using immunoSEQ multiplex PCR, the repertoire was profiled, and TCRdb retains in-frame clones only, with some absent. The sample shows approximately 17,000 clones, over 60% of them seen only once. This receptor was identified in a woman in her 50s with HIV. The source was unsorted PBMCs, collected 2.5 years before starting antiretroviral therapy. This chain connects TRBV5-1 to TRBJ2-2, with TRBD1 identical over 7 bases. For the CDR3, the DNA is TGCGCCAGCAGCACCGACAGGGTCCGGGAGCTGTTTTTT. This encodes CASSTDRVRELFF.